This TCR beta chain was profiled in a study of T cell responses to AZD1222 COVID-19 vaccine. Study findings and constraints: Spike-specific TCRs gained breadth and depth after people received two AZD1222 doses. Dominant CD4 TCR responses targeted spike regions 160-218 and 743-854. Repertoires were sampled only after the peak T cell response. Within unmutated variant regions lay the reported targets of nearly half of spike-specific TCRs.

The CDR3 contains 14 residues. Germline CDR1 SQVTM, CDR2 ANQGSEA. The V and J ends lost 6 bases and 0 bases respectively, with 13 bases between them. In the case of this clone: Its specificity is not known.

Measured with immunoSEQ multiplex PCR; TCRdb has only the in-frame clones, and not every one. The table shows roughly 100,000 clones, with more than 85% occurring only once. This TCR derives from an adult in good health. The sequencing used peripheral blood, collected on day 0 of AZD1222 vaccination. V is TRBV29-1 and J is TRBJ2-3; no reliable D call. For the CDR3, the DNA is TGCAGCGTCAAAGGACGGTCTAGCACAGATACGCAGTATTTT. It translates to CSVKGRSSTDTQYF.